Shown below are 16 T cell receptor beta chains from a single sample sequenced in a study of blood T cell repertoires in COVID-19. Using immunoSEQ multiplex PCR, the repertoire was profiled, and TCRdb retains in-frame clones only, with some absent. This sample has 150,000 to 200,000 clones; more than 80% occur once, and the top ten carry 0.45% to 0.65%. The material sequenced was peripheral blood. The source is a man aged 45 to 65 with acute or convalescent COVID-19.

This clone occurred once. The chain couples TRBV28 to TRBJ2-1; TRBD2 agrees at 9 bases. The CDR3 spans 14 residues. V shed 4 bases, J shed 4 bases, and the junction held 2 bases outside the gene matches. The V gene's germline CDR1 is MDHEN and CDR2 SYDVKM. CDR3 in DNA: TGTGCCAGCAGTTGGAGCGGGAGGTACAATGAGCAGTTCTTC. As protein: CASSWSGRYNEQFF.

The chain combines TRBV15 with TRBJ2-5; 12 positions match TRBD2. The CDR3 contains 16 residues. The germline gives CDR1 LNHNV, CDR2 YYDKDF (reference sequence). The junction had 4 bases not matched to a gene; V was cut back by 0 bases and J by 5 bases. The CDR3 protein is CATSRDPGTSGETQYF. The DNA for the CDR3 is TGTGCCACCAGCAGAGACCCCGGGACTAGCGGGGAGACCCAGTACTTC.

J is TRBJ2-7 and V is TRBV30; 9 positions match TRBD2. The CDR3 covers 13 residues. Germline loops: CDR1 GTSNPN, CDR2 SVGIG (reference sequence). The junction had 8 bases not matched to a gene; V was cut back by 5 bases and J by 6 bases. The CDR3 here is CAWGTSTSSEQYF. In DNA, the CDR3 is TGTGCCTGGGGGACTAGCACATCTTCCGAGCAGTACTTC. The full variable domain, with the rest looked up from reference TRBV30 and TRBJ2-7, is SQTIHQWPATLVQPVGSPLSLECTVEGTSNPNLYWYRQAAGRGLQLLFYSVGIGQISSEVPQNLSASRPQDRQFILSSKKLLLSDSGFYLCAWGTSTSSEQYFGPGTRLTVT.

The chain combines TRBV4-2 with TRBJ2-7; 9 nucleotides agree with TRBD1. CDR3 length: 17 amino acids. The V segment lost 0 bases and the J segment 5 bases; nucleotides outside the gene matches: 11. Per germline, CDR1 LGHNA and CDR2 YNFKEQ. The DNA for the CDR3 is TGTGCCAGCAGCCAAGAAACAACCGGGACAGGGTTCAACGAGCAGTACTTC. Its protein product is CASSQETTGTGFNEQYF.

The chain links TRBV25-1 to TRBJ1-1; TRBD1 agrees at 8 bases. The junction had 11 bases not matched to a gene; V was cut back by 5 bases and J by 6 bases. CDR3 length: 15 amino acids. Germline CDR1 is MGHDK and CDR2 is SYGVNS. CDR3 residues: CASSRAGGRSAEAFF. As DNA, the CDR3 is TGTGCCAGCAGTCGGGCAGGGGGCCGATCGGCTGAAGCTTTCTTT. The variable domain in full, completed from reference TRBV25-1 and TRBJ1-1, reads EADIYQTPRYLVIGTGKKITLECSQTMGHDKMYWYQQDPGMELHLIHYSYGVNSTEKGDLSSESTVSRIRTEHFPLTLESARPSHTSQYLCASSRAGGRSAEAFFGQGTRLTVV.

The chain recombines TRBV7-2 with TRBJ2-7; 8 bases match TRBD2. Germline V gene data show CDR1 as SGHTA and CDR2 as FQGNSA. With V trimmed by 5 bases and J by 2 bases, 8 bases remained unmatched. This CDR3 is 15 amino acids long. This chain's CDR3 is CASSTPQLAAYEQYF. The CDR3 region has the DNA TGTGCCAGCAGCACTCCCCAACTAGCGGCCTACGAGCAGTACTTC. Drawing the rest from reference TRBV7-2 and TRBJ2-7, the complete variable domain is GAGVSQSPSNKVTEKGKDVELRCDPISGHTALYWYRQSLGQGLEFLIYFQGNSAPDKSGLPSDRFSAERTGGSVSTLTIQRTQQEDSAVYLCASSTPQLAAYEQYFGPGTRLTVT.

The rearrangement joins TRBV6-5 to TRBJ1-6, with D perhaps TRBD1 (5 bases). Per germline, CDR1 MNHEY and CDR2 SVGAGI. The V and J ends lost 8 bases and 0 bases respectively, with 8 bases between them. The CDR3 runs to 14 residues. The CDR3 here is CASQGGSYNSPLHF. As DNA, the CDR3 is TGTGCCAGCCAGGGCGGCTCCTATAATTCACCCCTCCACTTT.

The chain is built from TRBV5-4 and TRBJ2-3; D remains ambiguous. This CDR3 region has 13 residues. The germline V gene has CDR1 SGHNT and CDR2 YYREEE (reference sequence). The germline V and J ends were trimmed by 4 bases and 1 base, with 7 bases remaining between them. The CDR3 spells CASSRSGTDTQYF. CDR3 DNA: TGTGCCAGCAGCCGGAGTGGCACAGATACGCAGTATTTT.

V is TRBV6-5 and J is TRBJ1-1; 8 nucleotides align to TRBD1. The CDR3 consists of 15 residues. The junction had 8 bases not matched to a gene; V was cut back by 6 bases and J by 2 bases. Germline V gene data show CDR1 as MNHEY and CDR2 as SVGAGI. The CDR3 bases are TGTGCCAGCAGAAGGACAGGGCGCGGCAACACTGAAGCTTTCTTT. Amino acid sequence: CASRRTGRGNTEAFF.

V and J are TRBV9 and TRBJ2-7, with 8 bases that match TRBD2. The V segment lost 0 bases and the J segment 2 bases; nucleotides outside the gene matches: 4. Germline V gene sequence: CDR1 SGDLS, CDR2 YYNGEE. This CDR3 is built from 15 residues. CDR3 DNA sequence: TGTGCCAGCAGCGTAGAAGGTAGCGGGGCCTACGAGCAGTACTTC. It encodes CASSVEGSGAYEQYF.

This clone was counted once. The chain joins TRBV3-1 (or the pseudogene TRBV3-2) to TRBJ2-7; D gene uncertain. This CDR3 is built from 12 residues. V was trimmed by 1 base and J by 5 bases, leaving 6 bases between them. Germline V gives CDR1 LGHDT, CDR2 YNNKEL (reference sequence). CDR3: CASSQGYNEQYV. DNA of the CDR3: TGTGCCAGCAGCCAAGGGTACAACGAGCAGTACGTC.

The CDR3 DNA sequence: TGTGCCAGTAGTGCAGCGACAGGGATGTTGGATACGCAGTATTTT. Amino acid sequence: CASSAATGMLDTQYF. The V gene is TRBV19, the J gene TRBJ2-3; 7 nucleotides line up with TRBD1. Per the germline V gene, CDR1 is LNHDA and CDR2 is SQIVND (reference sequence). The CDR3 is 15 amino acids. The V gene end was trimmed by 5 bases and the J gene end by 6 bases; junction bases not matched to a gene: 11. Drawing the rest from reference TRBV19 and TRBJ2-3, the complete variable domain is DGGITQSPKYLFRKEGQNVTLSCEQNLNHDAMYWYRQDPGQGLRLIYYSQIVNDFQKGDIAEGYSVSREKKESFPLTVTSAQKNPTAFYLCASSAATGMLDTQYFGPGTRLTVL.

This clone was seen a single time. This chain connects TRBV15 to TRBJ1-3; D perhaps matches TRBD1 (6 bases). Germline values: CDR1 LNHNV, CDR2 YYDKDF (reference sequence). The length of the CDR3 is 17 residues. Trimming shortened V by 0 bases and J by 3 bases, and 15 bases separated the two germline ends. This CDR3 is CATSRDLGRGVGNTIYF. The CDR3 bases are TGTGCCACCAGCAGAGATCTCGGCAGGGGAGTTGGAAACACCATATATTTT.

V gene TRBV6-2 or TRBV6-3 combines with J gene TRBJ2-3, with D maybe TRBD2 (5 bases). CDR3 size: 16 residues. V was shortened by 4 bases and J by 5 bases, with 19 bases between the two germline ends. Germline V CDR1 and CDR2: MNHEY, SVGEGT. CDR3 in amino acids: CASSSWAGLARDTQYF. The CDR3 DNA reads TGTGCCAGCAGTTCCTGGGCCGGGCTAGCACGAGATACGCAGTATTTT.

This clone came up once. The rearrangement links TRBV11-2 to TRBJ2-7; 7 bases line up with TRBD1. This CDR3 spans 13 amino acids. Per the germline V gene, CDR1 is SGHAT and CDR2 is FQNNGV. J lost 2 bases, V lost 6 bases, and 4 bases had no gene match. CDR3 sequence: CASRGDSTYEQYV. CDR3 DNA: TGTGCCAGCAGGGGGGACAGTACCTACGAGCAGTACGTC.

V usage is TRBV4-1 and J usage is TRBJ1-2, with 9 bases aligning to TRBD1. The germline V gene has CDR1 MGHRA and CDR2 YSYEKL. The CDR3 extends over 16 amino acids. V was pared by 1 base and J by 2 bases, with 5 bases of the junction left unmatched. CDR3 nucleotides: TGCGCCAGCAGCCAAGGCCGCGGACAGGGGAACTATGGCTACACCTTC. As protein: CASSQGRGQGNYGYTF.